Below are 21 T cell receptor beta chains sequenced from a single sample in a study of long-term antiretroviral therapy in people with HIV. The libraries were made with immunoSEQ v3.0 at survey level. Produced via immunoSEQ multiplex PCR; TCRdb's table is partial and in-frame only. The sample gives 42,000 or so clones, around 85% of which show up once; about 6% is in the top ten. The source was unsorted PBMCs, collected 3.1 years after starting antiretroviral therapy. Receptors originate from a woman aged 45-59 years with HIV.

The rearrangement links TRBV14 to TRBJ1-2; the match to TRBD1 covers 9 bases. Looked up from germline, CDR1 is SGHDN and CDR2 is FVKESK. The J segment lost 7 bases and the V segment lost 3 bases, leaving 6 bases of the junction unmatched. CDR3 size: 14 residues. CDR3 sequence (DNA): TGTGCCAGCAGCCACGCCGGGACAGGGCTTGGCTACACCTTC. Translated: CASSHAGTGLGYTF.

The chain is built from TRBV6-5 and TRBJ1-4, with no clear D. This CDR3 is 13 amino acids long. Germline V gene data show CDR1 as MNHEY and CDR2 as SVGAGI. V gave up 5 bases and J gave up 6 bases, with 10 bases separating them. CDR3 sequence (DNA): TGTGCCAGCAGTATGGCGATGGATGAAAAACTGTTTTTT. Residues: CASSMAMDEKLFF.

The chain recombines TRBV5-1 with TRBJ1-1, with 10 nucleotides matching TRBD1. V was clipped by 4 bases and J by 5 bases; unmatched bases: 11. CDR1 is SGHRS and CDR2 is YFSETQ in the germline V gene. This CDR3 region has 16 residues. CDR3 in amino acids: CASSEGQGVIGTEAFF. The CDR3 nucleotides read TGCGCCAGCAGCGAAGGACAGGGGGTGATCGGGACTGAAGCTTTCTTT.

The chain is built from TRBV7-8 and TRBJ2-1; D gene ambiguous. The V gene's germline CDR1 is SGHVS and CDR2 FQNEAQ. The length of the CDR3 is 17 residues. Trimming removed 5 bases at V and 0 bases at J, with 17 bases between. The CDR3 region has the DNA TGTGCCAGCAGCGTGACGTTGACGGGCAGCTCCTACAATGAGCAGTTCTTC. Encoded protein: CASSVTLTGSSYNEQFF.

On this clone: A read error may produce the germline difference seen at one junction end. V is TRBV7-7 and J is TRBJ1-1; tentative D call: TRBD1 (5 bases). The length of the CDR3 is 13 residues. In germline, CDR1 is SSHAT, CDR2 FNYEAQ (reference sequence). The CDR3 DNA follows: TGTGCTAGCAGCCCGACAGTGAACACTGAAGCTTTCTTT. Protein product: CASSPTVNTEAFF.

This sequence joins TRBV2 and TRBJ2-6; D is unclear. Trimming shortened V by 1 base and J by 0 bases, and 4 bases separated the two germline ends. The germline V gene encodes CDR1 SNHLY and CDR2 FYNNEI. The CDR3 is made up of 15 amino acids. CDR3 in amino acids: CASSEGPSGANVLTF. Written as DNA, the CDR3 is TGTGCCAGCAGTGAAGGTCCCTCTGGGGCCAACGTCCTGACTTTC. The full variable domain, completed using reference TRBV2 and TRBJ2-6, is EPEVTQTPSHQVTQMGQEVILRCVPISNHLYFYWYRQILGQKVEFLVSFYNNEISEKSEIFDDQFSVERPDGSNFTLKIRSTKLEDSAMYFCASSEGPSGANVLTFGAGSRLTVL.

This clone came up a few times. The genes are TRBV14 and TRBJ2-2; D perhaps matches TRBD1 (6 bases). This CDR3 is 13 amino acids long. The germline V gene has CDR1 SGHDN and CDR2 FVKESK. V lost 4 bases, J lost 9 bases, and 12 bases lay in between. DNA of the CDR3: TGTGCCAGCAGCCCGCAGGGGAACCGGGAGCTGTTTTTT. Translated: CASSPQGNRELFF.

Comments on this clone: At the DNA level, this CDR3 is encoded by other sequences in the same sample as well. The chain couples TRBV9 to TRBJ2-3; D uncertain. Trimming took off 3 bases at V and 2 bases at J, with 1 base between the two ends. Germline V gives CDR1 SGDLS, CDR2 YYNGEE. The CDR3 runs to 11 residues. As DNA, the CDR3 is TGTGCCAGCAGCGCCACAGATACGCAGTATTTT. This sequence encodes CASSATDTQYF.

The chain links TRBV11-2 to TRBJ1-2; TRBD1 matches 12 bases. Losses at the gene ends were 0 bases for V and 4 bases for J; bases not matched to a gene: 9. This CDR3 spans 18 amino acids. Germline CDR1 reads SGHAT; CDR2 reads FQNNGV. CDR3 in amino acids: CASSLDSGTGGWSYGYTF. Here the CDR3 DNA reads TGTGCCAGCAGCTTAGACTCCGGGACAGGGGGCTGGAGCTATGGCTACACCTTC.

The genes are TRBV7-2 and TRBJ2-7; D possibly corresponds to TRBD1 (5 bases). Germline assignment: CDR1 SGHTA and CDR2 FQGNSA. Trimming removed 5 bases from V and 3 bases from J, with 14 bases in between. There are 14 residues in the CDR3. The CDR3: CASSRPTAYYEQYF. The CDR3 DNA reads as TGTGCCAGCAGCCGCCCGACAGCCTACTACGAGCAGTACTTC.

This chain joins TRBV7-9 and TRBJ1-1; D possibly corresponds to TRBD1 (6 bases). The CDR3 extends over 16 amino acids. Germline CDR1 reads SEHNR; CDR2 reads FQNEAQ (reference sequence). The germline V and J ends were trimmed by 1 base and 0 bases, with 12 bases remaining between them. This CDR3 reads CASSLVQGALNTEAFF. CDR3 bases: TGTGCCAGCAGCTTAGTACAGGGCGCCTTGAACACTGAAGCTTTCTTT.

The gene calls are TRBV5-4 and TRBJ1-3; D call uncertain. Per the germline V gene, CDR1 is SGHNT and CDR2 is YYREEE (reference sequence). The CDR3 runs 16 residues. Trimming removed 2 bases from V and 4 bases from J, with 16 bases in between. The DNA for the CDR3 is TGTGCCAGCAGCTTCGGGTCACAGCGATCGGGAAACACCATATATTTT. Its protein is CASSFGSQRSGNTIYF.

The rearrangement links TRBV7-3 to TRBJ1-6; D not certain. V was cut by 5 bases and J by 0 bases, with 8 bases left in between. The CDR3 is made up of 15 amino acids. CDR1 SGHTA and CDR2 FQGTGA come from the germline V gene. CDR3 in DNA: TGTGCCAGCAGCCTAGACACCTCCTATAATTCACCCCTCCACTTT. Amino acid sequence: CASSLDTSYNSPLHF.

This sequence joins TRBV6-5 and TRBJ1-2, with D maybe TRBD1 (5 bases). The CDR3 consists of 13 residues. V was shortened by 6 bases and J by 7 bases, with 15 bases between the two germline ends. The germline V gene encodes CDR1 MNHEY and CDR2 SVGAGI. The CDR3 protein is CASRGVGPAGYTF. CDR3 DNA: TGTGCCAGCAGGGGAGTGGGGCCCGCTGGCTACACCTTC.

The chain is built from TRBV11-2 and TRBJ2-7, with D unclear. This CDR3 region has 14 residues. In germline, CDR1 is SGHAT, CDR2 FQNNGV. The ends were cut back, 5 bases at V and 2 bases at J, with 13 bases in the middle. This chain's CDR3 is CASSPKHPPYEQYF. The DNA for the CDR3 is TGTGCCAGCAGCCCAAAACATCCCCCCTACGAGCAGTACTTC.

J is TRBJ2-7 and V is TRBV4-1; tentatively, D is TRBD2 (5 bases). Germline CDR1 and CDR2: MGHRA and YSYEKL. Trimming shortened V by 1 base and J by 3 bases, and 7 bases separated the two germline ends. The CDR3 consists of 13 residues. Written as DNA, the CDR3 is TGCGCCAGCAGCCAAGTCCGGGACTACGAGCAGTACTTC. Translation: CASSQVRDYEQYF.

The genes are TRBV2 and TRBJ2-2; 10 nucleotides line up with TRBD1. The CDR3 is made up of 13 amino acids. J gave up 7 bases and V 6 bases, and 2 bases lay outside the gene matches. Germline V lookup: CDR1 SNHLY, CDR2 FYNNEI. The CDR3 DNA is TGTGCCAGCAGGACAGGGGGCTTCGGGGAGCTGTTTTTT. This translates into CASRTGGFGELFF.

The chain joins TRBV27 to TRBJ1-1; tentatively, D is TRBD1 (6 bases). The CDR3 covers 13 residues. Germline V gene sequence: CDR1 MNHEY, CDR2 SMNVEV (reference sequence). V gave up 2 bases and J gave up 4 bases, with 8 bases separating them. For the CDR3, the DNA is TGTGCCAGCAGTTTAAGGGGGGCCACTGAAGCTTTCTTT. It is translated as CASSLRGATEAFF.

This chain joins TRBV5-6 and TRBJ1-5; 10 nucleotides line up with TRBD1. Germline CDR1 reads SGHDT; CDR2 reads YYEEEE. V was clipped by 4 bases and J by 4 bases; unmatched bases: 5. The CDR3 extends over 15 amino acids. CDR3: CASSTWDRGNQPQHF. CDR3 DNA sequence: TGTGCCAGCAGCACGTGGGACAGGGGTAATCAGCCCCAGCATTTT.

V and J are TRBV11-2 and TRBJ2-3; D uncertain. The germline gives CDR1 SGHAT, CDR2 FQNNGV. The CDR3 spans 16 residues. Trimming removed 3 bases at V and 0 bases at J, with 13 bases between. The CDR3 protein is CASSLGQTPSTDTQYF. The CDR3 coding sequence is TGTGCCAGCAGCTTGGGCCAGACCCCTAGCACAGATACGCAGTATTTT. The entire variable domain, with the rest obtained from reference TRBV11-2 and TRBJ2-3, is as follows: EAGVAQSPRYKIIEKRQSVAFWCNPISGHATLYWYQQILGQGPKLLIQFQNNGVVDDSQLPKDRFSAERLKGVDSTLKIQPAKLEDSAVYLCASSLGQTPSTDTQYFGPGTRLTVL.

V is TRBV4-1 and J is TRBJ1-1; TRBD1 aligns across 10 bases. V lost 7 bases to trimming and J lost 1 base; unmatched junction nucleotides: 12. CDR3 size: 17 residues. Germline V gives CDR1 MGHRA, CDR2 YSYEKL. The CDR3 is CASTLVQTGGPNTEAFF. DNA of the CDR3: TGCGCCAGCACCCTAGTCCAGACAGGGGGCCCGAACACTGAAGCTTTCTTT.